A selection of T cell receptor beta chains follows, all from one sample in a study of T cell changes during pregnancy in multiple sclerosis. Sequencing was performed with immunoSEQ multiplex PCR; in TCRdb, only in-frame clones are kept and a portion is missing. The table includes 35,000 to 55,000 clones, about 90% detected once. The specimen was peripheral blood, collected in the second trimester of pregnancy. Every receptor here comes from a female donor in good health, enrolled as a control in a pregnancy study. CDR3s include the opening cysteine and the closing phenylalanine or tryptophan. Size is omitted from some rows. Given values are once, few, many or a class for expanded clones.

clone_size v_call cdr3_aa
NA TRBV19 CASSTTGRAEAFF
NA TRBV5-1 CASSLAAGVGTRELFF
NA TRBV13 CASSFRQNRTEAFF
NA TRBV4-1 CASSQDAGGTSTDTQYF
NA TRBV7-9 CASSLATTDNQPQHF
once TRBV5-4 CASSLAGQISFYTF
NA TRBV2 CASSADIILNYGYTF
NA TRBV11-2 CASLSLAGVTDTQYF
NA TRBV11-2 CASSLLLAVQETQYF
NA TRBV18 CASSPGQGTNYGYTF
NA TRBV30 CAWSVQVSSGNTIYF
NA TRBV18 CASSRGEAGRYNEQFF
NA TRBV11-2 CASSPLTGGGYTF
NA TRBV5-5 CASSSTPTSADTQYF
NA TRBV5-1 CASSFSGGPPDTQYF
NA TRBV9 CASSVAWASYNEQFF
NA TRBV5-5 CASSSIVLSSYNEQFF
NA TRBV27 CASSPARAGGRETQYF
NA TRBV4-1 CASSQDEWTDTQYF
NA TRBV7-6 CASSLGLANMETQYF
NA TRBV6-5 CASSSPEKGEHTIYF
NA TRBV7-6 CASSSPGQGSNTGELFF
NA TRBV7-9 CASSPREGGAPGELFF
NA TRBV29-1 CSVPGQGVHGYTF
NA TRBV14 CASSQTLGRGGEKLFF
NA TRBV30 CAWGVLAGGSYNEQFF
NA TRBV30 CAWSVGVGTGGASGANVLTF
NA TRBV11-3 CASSDGGGVGNTIYF
NA TRBV13 CASSYPTQDTEAFF